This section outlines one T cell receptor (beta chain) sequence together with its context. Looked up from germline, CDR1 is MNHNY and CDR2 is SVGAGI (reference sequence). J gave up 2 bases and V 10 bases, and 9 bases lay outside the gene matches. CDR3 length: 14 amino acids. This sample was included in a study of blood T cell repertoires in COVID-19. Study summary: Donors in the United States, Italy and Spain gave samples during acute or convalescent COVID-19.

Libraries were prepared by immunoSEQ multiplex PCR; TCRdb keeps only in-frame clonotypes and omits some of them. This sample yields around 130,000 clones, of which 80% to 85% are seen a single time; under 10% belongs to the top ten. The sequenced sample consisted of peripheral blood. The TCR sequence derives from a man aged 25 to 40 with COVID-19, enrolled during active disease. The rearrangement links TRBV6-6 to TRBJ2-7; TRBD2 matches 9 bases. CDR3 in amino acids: CATQQGLAPYEQYF. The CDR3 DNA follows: TGTGCCACCCAACAGGGACTAGCCCCCTACGAGCAGTACTTC.